This T cell receptor (beta chain) emerged from a study of OX40 agonist ivuxolimab in advanced cancers. Here immunoSEQ multiplex PCR was the method, and the copy in TCRdb shows in-frame clones only, minus some. Found here are about 73,000 clones, 90% of them singletons; the top ten hold around 0.5%. Sampling times: baseline, cycle 4 day 1, cycle 7 day 1. Germline V CDR1 and CDR2: SGHNT, YYREEE (reference sequence). The CDR3 extends over 15 amino acids. Trimming removed 5 bases from V and 1 base from J, with 13 bases in between. This sequence was found in an adult with an advanced solid tumor such as melanoma, head and neck, liver or kidney cancer. The starting material was CD4+ or CD8+ T cells sorted from blood, obtained in a trial of the OX40 agonist ivuxolimab. The chain has TRBV5-4 and TRBJ2-1; D may be TRBD2 (5 bases). CDR3 bases: TGTGCCAGCAGTTATTCGGGAAATTCCTACAATGAGCAGTTCTTC. It codes for CASSYSGNSYNEQFF.